This TCR beta chain is from a study of identifying expanded T cells in peripheral blood. Points from the study as a whole: Across healthy donors, higher total template counts meant significantly greater roughly two-week count variance. Approximately 1.2 clones differed between technical replicates, versus about 15 and 19 over time.

To note about this clone: The antigen remains undetermined.

The assay was immunoSEQ multiplex PCR, and TCRdb's table has in-frame clones only and misses some. The table includes around 63,000 clones, 70% to 90% detected once. The CDR3 length is 15 residues. Germline trimming cut 3 bases from V and 7 bases from J; bases unmatched to any gene: 9. Germline V gives CDR1 MDHEN, CDR2 SYDVKM. This sequence joins TRBV28 and TRBJ2-1; 7 positions match TRBD2. This TCR came from a person aged 18 to 69 in good health. The sample consisted of blood. The CDR3 DNA reads as TGTGCCAGCAGTTTTACTAGGGCCGGGGGGAATGAGCAGTTCTTC. This gives the protein CASSFTRAGGNEQFF.